This T cell receptor beta chain was recorded in a study of cytomegalovirus exposure and HLA in healthy donors. The CDR3 runs 14 residues. Germline CDR1 and CDR2: SGHRS and YFSETQ. Trimming cost V 5 bases and J 10 bases, with 18 bases left between them. Researchers ran the PCR with 60 Vbeta and 13 Jbeta primers. The table came from immunoSEQ multiplex PCR; TCRdb's copy has only in-frame clones and leaves some out. The repertoire consists of 95,000 to 150,000 clones, with roughly 9% occurring once and the leading ten covering approximately 6.4%. This clone came up a few times. Its cognate antigen is unknown. Study results and limitations: There were under 200 TCR beta chains listed as cytomegalovirus-associated.

The material sequenced was PBMCs. The V gene is TRBV5-1, the J gene TRBJ1-4, with D hard to call. This TCR was recovered from a woman between 35 and 50 years old in good health and CMV-seropositive. This chain's CDR3 is CASRPQTGDPKLFF. The CDR3 DNA reads as TGCGCCAGCAGACCCCAGACCGGGGATCCAAAACTGTTTTTT.